A single sample gave rise to the 14 T cell receptor beta chains below, sequenced in a study of blood T cells in healthy people across ages. Alongside a J-beta primer mix, a sample-barcoded 5' primer served in a second PCR lasting roughly 6 to 11 cycles. Each CDR3 protein is one row after TCRdb ran MiXCR on the 5' RACE reads. The sample records 1.5 million to 2 million distinct CDR3 sequences, about 31% being singletons. The sample was blood. These receptor sequences come from a woman aged 25-40 years in good health.

This clonotype occurred many times. This chain joins TRBV15 and TRBJ2-5; the D is unclear. The V end lost 4 bases, the J end lost 0 bases, and 3 bases lay between the germline ends. The CDR3 totals 12 residues. Germline V gene lookup returns CDR1 LNHNV and CDR2 YYDKDF (reference sequence). The CDR3 sequence: CATSTDQETQYF. The CDR3 DNA reads as TGTGCCACCAGCACGGACCAAGAGACCCAGTACTTC.

The V and J genes are TRBV7-9 and TRBJ2-1; the D is unclear. Germline CDR1 is SEHNR and CDR2 is FQNEAQ (reference sequence). The V and J ends lost 4 bases and 0 bases respectively, with 10 bases between them. The CDR3 length is 15 residues. As DNA, the CDR3 is TGTGCCAGCAGCTCCCCCGTAAGCTCCTACAATGAGCAGTTCTTC. Translating it yields CASSSPVSSYNEQFF.

This chain links TRBV28 with TRBJ2-7; 9 bases match TRBD2. Losses at the gene ends were 8 bases for V and 4 bases for J; bases not matched to a gene: 9. The CDR3 covers 14 residues. CDR1 MDHEN and CDR2 SYDVKM come from the germline V gene. CDR3 sequence: CASLGGGGTYEQYF. CDR3 sequence (DNA): TGTGCCAGCCTCGGCGGGGGGGGAACTTACGAGCAGTACTTC. Full variable domain (rest looked up from reference TRBV28 and TRBJ2-7): DVKVTQSSRYLVKRTGEKVFLECVQDMDHENMFWYRQDPGLGLRLIYFSYDVKMKEKGDIPEGYSVSREKKERFSLILESASTNQTSMYLCASLGGGGTYEQYFGPGTRLTVT.

This clonotype was recorded a few times. The rearrangement joins TRBV21-1 to TRBJ1-5; TRBD1, the D gene given by the table, was not confirmed from the DNA. TRBV21-1 is reported as a pseudogene. The CDR3 length is 16 residues. CDR3 coding DNA: TGTGCCAGCAGCAACCGGGACAGTTATAGCAATCAGCCCCAGCATTTT. It yields the protein CASSNRDSYSNQPQHF.

This clonotype appeared a single time. A much larger clone is a single base away; this may be a read error. CDR3 protein: CASAPGGAHNEQFF. The CDR3 nucleotides read TGTGCCAGCGCACCTGGGGGGGCGCACAATGAGCAGTTCTTC. This chain links TRBV6-2 or TRBV6-3 with TRBJ2-1; D may be TRBD2 (7 bases). This CDR3 has 14 residues. The germline V gene has CDR1 MNHEY and CDR2 SVGEGT. Trimming pared 8 bases from V and 5 bases from J, leaving 16 bases between.

V usage is TRBV4-2 and J usage is TRBJ2-7; TRBD2 matches 11 bases. J gave up 4 bases and V 4 bases, and 15 bases lay outside the gene matches. The CDR3 loop spans 18 amino acids. The germline V gene encodes CDR1 LGHNA and CDR2 YNFKEQ. In nucleotides, the CDR3 is TGTGCCAGCAGCCCAGTACACCCATTAGCGGGGGGGCGGTACGAGCAGTACTTC. The encoded protein is CASSPVHPLAGGRYEQYF.

V and J are TRBV20-1 and TRBJ1-6, with a possible D match to TRBD1 (6 bases). Per the germline V gene, CDR1 is DFQATT and CDR2 is SNEGSKA (reference sequence). This CDR3 is 13 amino acids long. Trimming stripped 5 bases from V and 7 bases from J, with 12 bases between. CDR3 protein: CSAVGQGNSPLHF. The CDR3 bases are TGCAGTGCTGTGGGGCAGGGGAATTCACCCCTCCACTTT.

Details on this clonotype: At one of its ends the junction is not consistent with the germline gene, which may arise from a read error. The chain employs TRBV29-1 and TRBJ2-2, with 8 nucleotides matching TRBD1. Germline V gene sequence: CDR1 SQVTM, CDR2 ANQGSEA. The CDR3 covers 13 residues. The CDR3 bases are TGCAGCGCGGAGACAGGGGTGGCCGGGGAGCGGTTTTTT. This gives the protein CSAETGVAGERFF.

V and J are TRBV6-5 and TRBJ2-1; 12 bases fit TRBD2. Germline assignment: CDR1 MNHEY and CDR2 SVGAGI. Trimming cost V 0 bases and J 4 bases; bases outside gene matches: 4. There are 17 residues in the CDR3. CDR3 sequence (DNA): TGTGCCAGCAGTTACTCGTTGACTAGCGGGGGTTACAATGAGCAGTTCTTC. This sequence encodes CASSYSLTSGGYNEQFF.

This clonotype showed up just once. The V and J genes are TRBV20-1 and TRBJ2-7, with 10 bases aligning to TRBD2. J lost 7 bases, V lost 0 bases, and 9 bases had no gene match. The CDR3 loop spans 15 amino acids. CDR1 and CDR2 from the germline V gene are DFQATT and SNEGSKA (reference sequence). CDR3 nucleotide sequence: TGCAGTGCTAGAGATATAGCGGGGGGCTCGAGAGAGCAGTACTTC. Translated, it gives CSARDIAGGSREQYF.

The J gene is TRBJ2-3, the V gene TRBV12-3 or TRBV12-4, with TRBD1 matching over 11 bases. V lost 3 bases and J lost 10; bases outside the gene matches: 12. The CDR3 spans 16 residues. The CDR3 DNA is TGTGCCAGCAGTTTCTCTGGGACAGGGGGATGGGATGCGCAGTATTTT. Translation gives CASSFSGTGGWDAQYF.

This clonotype was seen a single time. V is TRBV27 and J is TRBJ1-2; TRBD1 agrees at 9 bases. The germline V gene has CDR1 MNHEY and CDR2 SMNVEV (reference sequence). There are 17 residues in the CDR3. The junction had 8 bases not matched to a gene; V was cut back by 1 base and J by 2 bases. The CDR3 nucleotides read TGTGCCAGCAGTTTATATTATACGGGGACAGGGAACTATGGCTACACCTTC. It translates to CASSLYYTGTGNYGYTF.

In this sample, this clonotype turned up a few times. The V call is TRBV11-2, the J call TRBJ2-5, with D possibly TRBD2 on 6 matching bases. Germline CDR1 is SGHAT and CDR2 is FQNNGV. CDR3 length equals 13 residues. Deletions cut 3 bases from V and 4 bases from J, with 9 bases between. The CDR3 spells CASSFPEGETQYF. DNA for the CDR3: TGTGCCAGCAGCTTTCCGGAGGGAGAGACCCAGTACTTC. The full variable domain, rest sourced from reference TRBV11-2 and TRBJ2-5, is EAGVAQSPRYKIIEKRQSVAFWCNPISGHATLYWYQQILGQGPKLLIQFQNNGVVDDSQLPKDRFSAERLKGVDSTLKIQPAKLEDSAVYLCASSFPEGETQYFGPGTRLLVL.

This clonotype came up a few times. The V call is TRBV29-1, the J call TRBJ1-2; D not certain. Germline V CDR1 and CDR2: SQVTM, ANQGSEA. The CDR3 extends over 13 amino acids. The germline V and J ends were trimmed by 6 bases and 4 bases, with 15 bases remaining between them. The DNA of the CDR3 is TGCAGCGTCCGCCTCGGGCGCGGCTATGGCTACACCTTC. Translation gives CSVRLGRGYGYTF.